Below, 30 T cell receptor beta chains from the same sample are listed, as sequenced in a study of T and B cells in COVID-19 patients. Each TRB amplification used roughly 240-550 ng of genomic DNA from blood. TRB rearrangements were amplified by multiplex PCR with BIOMED2 TRB-A/B primers. A single record per CDR3 protein comes from TCRdb applying MiXCR to the multiplex PCR reads. In the table there are over 15,000 distinct CDR3 sequences, about 26% of which are singletons. The sample comprised blood. All receptors come from a human donor who had recovered from COVID-19.

The chain couples TRBV6-4 to TRBJ2-3; D may be TRBD1 (5 bases). V was trimmed by 2 bases and J by 0 bases, leaving 9 bases between them. This CDR3 region has 15 residues. CDR1 MRHNA and CDR2 SNTAGT come from the germline V gene. The CDR3 coding sequence is TGTGCCAGCAGTGACAACCCAGGGAGCACAGATACGCAGTATTTT. The encoded protein is CASSDNPGSTDTQYF.

This clonotype was counted only a few times. J is TRBJ2-7 and V is TRBV4-2, with TRBD1 as a possible D gene (7 bases). The CDR3 has 16 residues. Germline V gives CDR1 LGHNA, CDR2 YNFKEQ. V shed 1 base and J shed 4 bases, with 17 bases lying between them. CDR3 loop: CASSQVARQGGYEQYF. The DNA of the CDR3 is TGTGCCAGCAGCCAAGTTGCGCGTCAGGGGGGATACGAGCAGTACTTC.

This clonotype was observed many times. The V gene is TRBV18, the J gene TRBJ2-5; possibly TRBD2 for D (6 bases). V gave up 6 bases and J gave up 4 bases, with 18 bases separating them. The CDR3 covers 15 residues. CDR1 and CDR2 from the germline V gene are KGHSH and LQKENI. This chain's CDR3 is CASSTDSTSRETQYF. As DNA, the CDR3 is TGTGCCAGCTCCACGGACTCGACTAGTAGAGAGACCCAGTACTTC.

By frequency in the sample, this clonotype is medium-sized. The rearrangement links TRBV29-1 to TRBJ1-2; D is perhaps TRBD1 (6 bases). Germline assignment: CDR1 SQVTM and CDR2 ANQGSEA. V lost 3 bases and J lost 4, with 15 bases in between. The CDR3 extends over 14 amino acids. The DNA of the CDR3 is TGCAGCGTTGATTTCAGGGGAAAGCTCTATGGCTACACCTTC. Amino acid sequence: CSVDFRGKLYGYTF.

This clonotype has more than one count but fewer than ten. The V and J genes are TRBV5-4 and TRBJ1-5, with TRBD1 as a possible D gene (5 bases). Trimming shortened V by 4 bases and J by 4 bases, and 15 bases separated the two germline ends. The CDR3 consists of 15 residues. Germline lookup yields CDR1 SGHNT and CDR2 YYREEE (reference sequence). CDR3 DNA sequence: TGTGCCAGCAGCCGTGGGGCGGGGATAAATCAGCCCCAGCATTTT. It specifies CASSRGAGINQPQHF.

The J gene is TRBJ2-5, the V gene TRBV6-5; D gene uncertain. The V gene lost 0 bases and the J gene lost 5 bases, with 16 bases spanning the gap. Germline V CDR1 and CDR2: MNHEY, SVGAGI. This CDR3 has 16 amino acids. For the CDR3, the DNA is TGTGCCAGCAGTTACTCGAAGGCAGGACCGAGGGAGACCCAGTACTTC. Amino acids: CASSYSKAGPRETQYF.

The chain recombines TRBV12-3 or TRBV12-4 with TRBJ1-1; 8 bases map to TRBD1. The CDR3 totals 13 residues. The V gene end was trimmed by 6 bases and the J gene end by 4 bases; junction bases not matched to a gene: 4. The CDR3 sequence is CASRTTGATEAFF. CDR3 DNA sequence: TGTGCCAGCAGGACGACAGGGGCCACTGAAGCTTTCTTT.

The chain carries TRBV7-9 and TRBJ2-1; 9 bases line up with TRBD1. Per germline, CDR1 SEHNR and CDR2 FQNEAQ (reference sequence). The CDR3 is 16 amino acids. After removal of 2 bases from V and 8 bases from J, the junction contained 10 bases not matched to a gene. CDR3 residues: CASSLPPDRGRHEQFF. DNA for the CDR3: TGTGCCAGCAGCTTACCTCCGGACAGGGGTAGGCATGAGCAGTTCTTC.

This clonotype showed up just a few times. The CDR3 nucleotides read TGCGCCAGCAGCGCCACAAAACCCACAGATACGCAGTATTTT. It specifies CASSATKPTDTQYF. The chain uses TRBV5-1 and TRBJ2-3; D remains ambiguous. Germline CDR1 SGHRS, CDR2 YFSETQ. The CDR3 is made up of 14 amino acids. Trimming took 4 bases from V and 2 from J, leaving 11 bases between them. Full variable domain (missing parts from reference TRBV5-1 and TRBJ2-3): KAGVTQTPRYLIKTRGQQVTLSCSPISGHRSVSWYQQTPGQGLQFLFEYFSETQRNKGNFPGRFSGRQFSNSRSEMNVSTLELGDSALYLCASSATKPTDTQYFGPGTRLTVL.

The chain combines TRBV7-2 with TRBJ2-1; TRBD2 is a possible D gene (5 bases). This CDR3 spans 13 amino acids. V was trimmed by 6 bases and J by 7 bases, leaving 13 bases between them. Germline CDR1 reads SGHTA; CDR2 reads FQGNSA. The CDR3 coding sequence is TGTGCCAGCAGTCTAGCCCCCCCAAATGAGCAGTTCTTC. It specifies CASSLAPPNEQFF. The variable domain in full, with the rest retrieved from reference TRBV7-2 and TRBJ2-1, is GAGVSQSPSNKVTEKGKDVELRCDPISGHTALYWYRQSLGQGLEFLIYFQGNSAPDKSGLPSDRFSAERTGGSVSTLTIQRTQQEDSAVYLCASSLAPPNEQFFGPGTRLTVL.

Judged by abundance, this clonotype is medium-sized. The CDR3 here is CATSLRTGVVNEQFF. DNA of the CDR3: TGTGCCACCAGCTTGAGGACAGGGGTGGTCAATGAGCAGTTCTTC. The rearrangement joins TRBV19 to TRBJ2-1, with 9 bases matching TRBD1. Looked up from germline, CDR1 is LNHDA and CDR2 is SQIVND (reference sequence). V was clipped by 10 bases and J by 6 bases; unmatched bases: 13. The CDR3 contains 15 residues.

The genes are TRBV18 and TRBJ1-1, with 8 bases fitting TRBD1. Germline trimming cut 3 bases from V and 0 bases from J; bases unmatched to any gene: 3. The CDR3 spans 15 residues. Looked up from germline, CDR1 is KGHSH and CDR2 is LQKENI. The DNA for the CDR3 is TGTGCCAGCTCACCCGCAGGGGGCGTGAACACTGAAGCTTTCTTT. Its translation is CASSPAGGVNTEAFF. The whole variable domain, filled in from reference TRBV18 and TRBJ1-1, reads NAGVMQNPRHLVRRRGQEARLRCSPMKGHSHVYWYRQLPEEGLKFMVYLQKENIIDESGMPKERFSAEFPKEGPSILRIQQVVRGDSAAYFCASSPAGGVNTEAFFGQGTRLTVV.

The rearrangement uses TRBV10-1 and TRBJ2-7; D call uncertain. There are 13 residues in the CDR3. V was pared by 7 bases and J by 1 base, with 11 bases between. Germline assignment: CDR1 WNHNN and CDR2 SYGVQD (reference sequence). The CDR3 DNA is TGCGCCAGCATCTTTGGCGGTTCCTACGAGCAGTACTTC. Its protein is CASIFGGSYEQYF.

Written as DNA, the CDR3 is TGTGCCAGTAGTAACGGGGGGGACGAGCAGTACTTC. Its protein product is CASSNGGDEQYF. This chain links TRBV19 with TRBJ2-7, with 8 nucleotides matching TRBD2. Germline CDR1 LNHDA, CDR2 SQIVND (reference sequence). The junction had 1 base not matched to a gene; V was cut back by 4 bases and J by 5 bases. The CDR3 has 12 residues.

This sequence joins TRBV7-6 and TRBJ1-6; tentative D call: TRBD1 (6 bases). Germline V gives CDR1 SGHVS, CDR2 FNYEAQ. The CDR3 length is 14 residues. The germline V and J ends were trimmed by 5 bases and 8 bases, with 13 bases remaining between them. This CDR3 reads CASSIQGTDSPLHF. In nucleotides, the CDR3 is TGTGCCAGCAGCATACAGGGAACGGATTCACCCCTCCACTTT.

This clonotype was seen repeatedly, ten times or more. The chain combines TRBV10-3 with TRBJ1-1, with a possible D match to TRBD1 (5 bases). There are 13 residues in the CDR3. Germline V gives CDR1 ENHRY, CDR2 SYGVKD. V lost 3 bases to trimming and J lost 5 bases, with 10 bases between them. The CDR3 here is CAISDVRATEAFF. In nucleotides, the CDR3 is TGTGCCATCAGTGATGTCAGGGCTACTGAAGCTTTCTTT.

This clonotype was seen a few times. The chain combines TRBV5-1 with TRBJ2-3; TRBD2 matches 14 bases. This CDR3 region has 16 residues. V gave up 4 bases and J gave up 5 bases; unmatched junction bases: 6. Germline V gene sequence: CDR1 SGHRS, CDR2 YFSETQ. The DNA for the CDR3 is TGCGCCAGCAGCCTTGGACTAGCGGGGGGTTTAGATACGCAGTATTTT. This encodes CASSLGLAGGLDTQYF.

The J gene is TRBJ2-5, the V gene TRBV5-1, with D tentatively TRBD1 (7 bases). The CDR3 totals 17 residues. Trimming took off 4 bases at V and 0 bases at J, with 19 bases between the two ends. Germline V gene sequence: CDR1 SGHRS, CDR2 YFSETQ. The CDR3, as DNA: TGCGCCAGCAGCCCGGGGGAGAAGACAGGGAACCAAGAGACCCAGTACTTC. Amino acid sequence: CASSPGEKTGNQETQYF.

By proportion, this clonotype is medium-sized. The genes are TRBV19 and TRBJ1-4; 7 positions match TRBD1. V shed 3 bases and J 2 bases; nucleotides not matched to a gene: 3. The germline gives CDR1 LNHDA, CDR2 SQIVND (reference sequence). The CDR3 spans 15 residues. CDR3 loop: CASSILQGTNEKLFF. Written as DNA, the CDR3 is TGTGCCAGTAGTATCCTACAGGGGACTAATGAAAAACTGTTTTTT.

This clonotype was found a few times. This sequence joins TRBV5-6 and TRBJ1-4, with 7 bases fitting TRBD1. The V gene end was trimmed by 3 bases and the J gene end by 3 bases; junction bases not matched to a gene: 8. The germline CDR1 and CDR2 sequences are SGHDT and YYEEEE. This CDR3 spans 16 amino acids. The DNA for the CDR3 is TGTGCCAGCAGCTCCCCGACAGGGTGGGCTAATGAAAAACTGTTTTTT. Translated, it gives CASSSPTGWANEKLFF.

The V and J genes are TRBV20-1 and TRBJ2-7, with D perhaps given as TRBD1 or TRBD2 (6 bases each). V was clipped by 0 bases and J by 4 bases, with 13 bases between them. The CDR3 runs to 14 residues. Germline V lookup: CDR1 DFQATT, CDR2 SNEGSKA (reference sequence). CDR3 in DNA: TGCAGTGCTAGAGATCCGGGGGCCGGATACGAGCAGTACTTC. This gives the protein CSARDPGAGYEQYF.

This clonotype is medium-sized (0.01 to 0.1%) within its sample. The rearrangement uses TRBV29-1 and TRBJ1-2; a possible D gene is TRBD1 (6 bases). Germline loops: CDR1 SQVTM, CDR2 ANQGSEA. Trimming took 3 bases from V and 3 from J, leaving 8 bases between them. The CDR3 is made up of 12 amino acids. CDR3 protein: CSVEAGDYGYTF. CDR3 nucleotides: TGCAGCGTTGAGGCAGGGGACTATGGCTACACCTTC.

The V and J genes are TRBV20-1 and TRBJ1-6; perhaps TRBD1 as D (6 bases). The CDR3 is 15 residues long. Germline CDR1 DFQATT, CDR2 SNEGSKA (reference sequence). V was cut by 3 bases and J by 5 bases, with 14 bases left in between. CDR3 coding DNA: TGCAGTGCTAGGGGTTGGACAGAGGATAATTCACCCCTCCACTTT. Amino acid sequence: CSARGWTEDNSPLHF.

In its sample, this clonotype was seen a few times. The V gene is TRBV15, the J gene TRBJ1-1, with D possibly TRBD1 on 6 matching bases. V lost 3 bases and J 4 bases, leaving 12 bases between the germline ends. Germline V gives CDR1 LNHNV, CDR2 YYDKDF (reference sequence). The CDR3 has 14 amino acids. CDR3 loop: CATSRATGSTEAFF. For the CDR3, the DNA is TGTGCCACCAGCAGGGCAACAGGGTCCACTGAAGCTTTCTTT.

The V and J genes are TRBV7-9 and TRBJ2-5; D assignment may be TRBD1 or TRBD2 (6 bases each). The end of the DNA is better explained by TRBJ2-1, so the J call may be wrong. The germline V gene encodes CDR1 SEHNR and CDR2 FQNEAQ (reference sequence). The CDR3 length is 15 residues. The CDR3 region is CASSLDGGPPNEQFF. The CDR3 nucleotides are TGTGCCAGCAGCTTAGATGGGGGGCCTCCTAATGAGCAGTTCTTC.

The chain joins TRBV7-6 to TRBJ2-7; D might be TRBD1 (5 bases). The CDR3 has 14 residues. Trimming stripped 3 bases from V and 2 bases from J, with 11 bases between. Looked up from germline, CDR1 is SGHVS and CDR2 is FNYEAQ. In DNA, the CDR3 is TGTGCCAGCAGCTTTGCCAGGGCGGCCTACGAGCAGTACTTC. Residues: CASSFARAAYEQYF.

This clonotype was seen many times. The J gene is TRBJ2-7, the V gene TRBV27, with a weak D call TRBD2 (6 bases). The CDR3 contains 17 residues. V dropped 0 bases and J dropped 4 bases, with 19 bases sitting between them. CDR1 MNHEY and CDR2 SMNVEV come from the germline V gene (reference sequence). DNA of the CDR3: TGTGCCAGCAGTTTATCGTTTACAGGAGCTGGGGGGTACGAGCAGTACTTC. Translated: CASSLSFTGAGGYEQYF.

This clonotype was picked up many times. V usage is TRBV6-6 and J usage is TRBJ1-6, with 7 bases fitting TRBD1. This CDR3 comprises 13 residues. Germline CDR1 reads MNHNY; CDR2 reads SVGAGI (reference sequence). V shed 7 bases and J 8 bases; nucleotides not matched to a gene: 5. The CDR3 coding sequence is TGTGCCAGCAAACAGGGGAGACATTCACCCCTCCACTTT. It yields the protein CASKQGRHSPLHF.

The rearrangement uses TRBV5-1 and TRBJ2-2; TRBD2 matches 7 bases. Losses at the gene ends were 4 bases for V and 3 bases for J; bases not matched to a gene: 6. The germline gives CDR1 SGHRS, CDR2 YFSETQ. The CDR3 sequence is 15 residues long. CDR3 region: CASSVLAADTGELFF. The DNA of the CDR3 is TGCGCCAGCAGCGTTCTAGCGGCCGACACCGGGGAGCTGTTTTTT.

There are a few counts of this clonotype. The chain couples TRBV7-9 to TRBJ2-2; tentative D call: TRBD1 (5 bases). CDR3 length: 15 amino acids. Per germline, CDR1 SEHNR and CDR2 FQNEAQ (reference sequence). V lost 4 bases, J lost 0 bases, and 9 bases lay in between. CDR3 in DNA: TGTGCCAGCAGCTCCAGGGCGACGAACACCGGGGAGCTGTTTTTT. This translates into CASSSRATNTGELFF.